The entry below describes one T cell receptor (beta chain). The sample originates from a study of blood T cell repertoires in COVID-19. Produced via immunoSEQ multiplex PCR; TCRdb's table is partial and in-frame only. The top ten hold around 25% of the sample, which has 120,000 or so clones, approximately 80% seen once. The J segment lost 3 bases and the V segment lost 2 bases, leaving 3 bases of the junction unmatched. The CDR3 length is 16 residues. Germline V lookup: CDR1 MDHEN, CDR2 SYDVKM. The sequence was obtained from a human donor in a cohort sampled during active COVID-19. The specimen was peripheral blood. The J gene is TRBJ2-1, the V gene TRBV28, with 11 bases lining up with TRBD1. The CDR3 DNA sequence: TGTGCCAGCAGTTTAATTGGGACAGGGGGCTACAATGAGCAGTTCTTC. Its translation: CASSLIGTGGYNEQFF. Full variable domain (remainder filled in from reference TRBV28 and TRBJ2-1): DVKVTQSSRYLVKRTGEKVFLECVQDMDHENMFWYRQDPGLGLRLIYFSYDVKMKEKGDIPEGYSVSREKKERFSLILESASTNQTSMYLCASSLIGTGGYNEQFFGPGTRLTVL.